One sample yielded the 20 T cell receptor beta chains listed below, sequenced in a study of blood T cells in healthy people across ages. Primed by a sample-barcoded 5' primer and a J-beta primer mix, a second PCR proceeded for 7 to 11 cycles. MiXCR, run by TCRdb on the 5' RACE reads, gives a single entry per CDR3 protein. Of around 970,000 distinct CDR3 sequences in the sample, roughly half were seen once. Sequenced material: blood. These receptor sequences come from a woman aged 55-75 years in good health.

V usage is TRBV28 and J usage is TRBJ2-3, with D possibly TRBD1 on 6 matching bases. The germline V gene encodes CDR1 MDHEN and CDR2 SYDVKM. The V end was cut by 7 bases, the J end by 4 bases, with 15 bases between. The CDR3 runs 14 residues. This chain's CDR3 is CASKPTGWADTQYF. The CDR3 DNA reads as TGTGCCAGCAAACCTACAGGGTGGGCAGATACGCAGTATTTT.

V and J are TRBV20-1 and TRBJ2-5, with 12 bases identical to TRBD2. The germline CDR1 and CDR2 sequences are DFQATT and SNEGSKA (reference sequence). The CDR3 runs 16 residues. V was clipped by 6 bases and J by 11 bases; unmatched bases: 19. The CDR3 nucleotides are TGCAGTGCATCTCCGGGACTAGCGGGTAGGAGCAATGAGCAGTACTTC. Its protein is CSASPGLAGRSNEQYF.

The rearrangement joins TRBV7-2 to TRBJ2-1; D not certain. The CDR3 extends over 16 amino acids. The germline V gene encodes CDR1 SGHTA and CDR2 FQGNSA. Trimming stripped 6 bases from V and 0 bases from J, with 15 bases between. CDR3 loop: CASSSTNDLSYNEQFF. The CDR3 DNA follows: TGTGCCAGCAGTTCCACTAACGACCTCTCCTACAATGAGCAGTTCTTC.

In this sample, this clonotype turned up a few times. V gene TRBV21-1 combines with J gene TRBJ2-5; the table's D gene call, TRBD2, was not cross checked with the DNA. TRBV21-1 has pseudogene status. This CDR3 spans 9 amino acids. The CDR3 loop is CAEGETQYF. Here the CDR3 DNA reads TGTGCTGAGGGAGAGACCCAGTACTTC.

The V gene is TRBV29-1, the J gene TRBJ2-5, with D tentatively TRBD2 (6 bases). Trimming left V 3 bases short and J 7 bases short, with 18 bases between. CDR1 is SQVTM, CDR2 ANQGSEA, per germline. The CDR3 sequence is 14 residues long. The CDR3 bases are TGCAGCGTTGATCCCGGAGGGCATGTAGGGACCCAGTACTTC. Residues: CSVDPGGHVGTQYF.

Only a few counts were recorded for this clonotype. The J gene is TRBJ2-7, the V gene TRBV20-1, with D perhaps TRBD1 (5 bases). Germline CDR1 DFQATT, CDR2 SNEGSKA (reference sequence). Deletions cut 4 bases from V and 2 bases from J, with 9 bases between. CDR3 length: 12 amino acids. The CDR3, as DNA: TGCAGTGCTAAGGGGCAAACCTACGAGCAGTACTTC. Translation: CSAKGQTYEQYF.

V gene TRBV5-1 combines with J gene TRBJ2-5, with TRBD1 identical over 9 bases. TRBJ2-7 matches the DNA end more closely, so the J call is doubtful. CDR3 size: 16 residues. Per germline, CDR1 SGHRS and CDR2 YFSETQ. The CDR3 DNA is TGCGCCAGCAGCCCCAGACGGGACAGGGTGGTCTACGAGCAGTACTTC. Translation: CASSPRRDRVVYEQYF.

The chain couples TRBV20-1 to TRBJ2-7; D may be TRBD1 (6 bases). V was pared by 6 bases and J by 2 bases, with 14 bases between. This CDR3 is built from 13 residues. CDR1 and CDR2 (germline): DFQATT, SNEGSKA (reference sequence). CDR3 region: CSALGQSTYEQYF. The CDR3 DNA reads TGCAGTGCCCTCGGACAGTCAACCTACGAGCAGTACTTC.

This chain uses TRBV20-1 with TRBJ1-4; possible D gene TRBD1, 6 bases. V lost 5 bases, J lost 0 bases, and 22 bases lay in between. CDR1 DFQATT and CDR2 SNEGSKA come from the germline V gene (reference sequence). This CDR3 is 18 amino acids long. As DNA, the CDR3 is TGCAGTGCTTATGGAACAGGGCGCCACTATTCAACTAATGAAAAACTGTTTTTT. Translating it yields CSAYGTGRHYSTNEKLFF.

The rearrangement joins TRBV11-2 to TRBJ1-2; TRBD1 matches at 7 bases. The V gene end was trimmed by 5 bases and the J gene end by 4 bases; junction bases not matched to a gene: 7. The CDR3 extends over 14 amino acids. Looked up from germline, CDR1 is SGHAT and CDR2 is FQNNGV. CDR3 protein: CASSDHRGPYGYTF. In DNA form, the CDR3 reads TGTGCCAGCAGCGACCACAGGGGTCCCTATGGCTACACCTTC.

The V and J genes are TRBV4-1 and TRBJ2-3; 9 nucleotides line up with TRBD2. CDR1 MGHRA and CDR2 YSYEKL come from the germline V gene. Trimming removed 2 bases from V and 4 bases from J; junction bases left unmatched: 13. This CDR3 is 18 amino acids long. The CDR3 region has the DNA TGCGCCAGCAGCCAAATCAACCCTCAAGCGGGAGGTCCAGATACGCAGTATTTT. Translating it yields CASSQINPQAGGPDTQYF.

The gene calls are TRBV7-2 and TRBJ2-5, with unresolved D. CDR1 is SGHTA and CDR2 is FQGNSA in the germline V gene. Trimming pared 5 bases from V and 4 bases from J, leaving 14 bases between. The CDR3 has 14 residues. The CDR3 sequence is CASSKDTAVETQYF. CDR3 DNA: TGTGCCAGCAGCAAAGACACAGCCGTAGAGACCCAGTACTTC.

This clonotype has only a few counts. The chain has TRBV7-9 and TRBJ2-3, with 10 bases that match TRBD1. Unmatched junction bases numbered 8, after V lost 5 bases and J lost 6 bases. The CDR3 has 15 residues. The V gene's germline CDR1 is SEHNR and CDR2 FQNEAQ (reference sequence). CDR3 coding DNA: TGTGCCAGCAGCCCCGGACAGGGGGTAATTGATACGCAGTATTTT. Protein product: CASSPGQGVIDTQYF. Filled out from reference TRBV7-9 and TRBJ2-3, the complete variable domain reads DTGVSQNPRHKITKRGQNVTFRCDPISEHNRLYWYRQTLGQGPEFLTYFQNEAQLEKSRLLSDRFSAERPKGSFSTLEIQRTEQGDSAMYLCASSPGQGVIDTQYFGPGTRLTVL.

This clonotype came up a few times. The chain joins TRBV20-1 to TRBJ2-7, with a tentative D call TRBD1 (6 bases). Germline V lookup: CDR1 DFQATT, CDR2 SNEGSKA (reference sequence). Trimming shortened V by 0 bases and J by 3 bases, and 12 bases separated the two germline ends. CDR3 length equals 14 residues. The CDR3 here is CSAREITDSYEQYF. Here the CDR3 DNA reads TGCAGTGCTAGAGAAATAACGGACAGCTACGAGCAGTACTTC.

This sequence joins TRBV28 and TRBJ2-7, with 10 bases identical to TRBD2. This CDR3 region has 18 residues. Germline V gene lookup returns CDR1 MDHEN and CDR2 SYDVKM. V shed 4 bases and J 0 bases; nucleotides not matched to a gene: 12. CDR3 loop: CASSSHRSGRTPSYEQYF. CDR3 bases: TGTGCCAGCAGTTCCCACCGTAGCGGGAGGACCCCCTCCTACGAGCAGTACTTC.

This clonotype was detected a few times. The rearrangement uses TRBV28 and TRBJ2-7, with D uncertain. This CDR3 contains 14 residues. V lost 4 bases and J 0 bases, leaving 10 bases between the germline ends. Germline CDR1 and CDR2: MDHEN and SYDVKM. CDR3 in amino acids: CASSYPLDSYEQYF. The DNA of the CDR3 is TGTGCCAGCAGTTACCCCCTAGACTCCTACGAGCAGTACTTC.

The V call is TRBV6-1, the J call TRBJ2-7; 13 bases fit TRBD2. Germline lookup yields CDR1 MNHNS and CDR2 SASEGT. The CDR3 is made up of 17 amino acids. V was pared by 6 bases and J by 2 bases, with 10 bases of the junction left unmatched. The CDR3 here is CASSRTSGSGFTYEQYF. CDR3 nucleotides: TGTGCCAGCAGCAGGACTAGCGGGAGTGGGTTTACCTACGAGCAGTACTTC.

The CDR3 is CASSFGVHSYEQYF. In nucleotides, the CDR3 is TGTGCCAGCAGCTTTGGGGTCCACTCCTACGAGCAGTACTTC. This chain links TRBV7-2 with TRBJ2-7; no clear D gene. The germline V gene encodes CDR1 SGHTA and CDR2 FQGNSA. The length of the CDR3 is 14 residues. V was trimmed by 3 bases and J by 0 bases, leaving 9 bases between them.

This clonotype was seen only a few times. V and J are TRBV6-1 and TRBJ2-6; D is unclear. With 1 base removed from V and 0 bases from J, the gap between germline ends came to 10 bases. The CDR3 consists of 17 residues. Germline V gives CDR1 MNHNS, CDR2 SASEGT. The chain's CDR3 is CASSEGFTNSGANVLTF. CDR3 bases: TGTGCCAGCAGTGAAGGTTTTACGAACTCTGGGGCCAACGTCCTGACTTTC.

This chain uses TRBV15 with TRBJ1-5, with D tentatively TRBD1 (5 bases). The V gene's germline CDR1 is LNHNV and CDR2 YYDKDF (reference sequence). The CDR3 length is 15 residues. V lost 3 bases and J lost 7, with 16 bases in between. The DNA of the CDR3 is TGTGCCACCAGCAGTGAGCTGACCAGGGCGCAGCCCCAGCATTTT. Amino acids: CATSSELTRAQPQHF.